The 15 T cell receptor beta chains in this list originate from one sample, sequenced in a study of blood T cells in healthy people across ages. Together with a sample-barcoded 5' primer, a J-beta primer mix was included in a second PCR lasting about 6 to 12 cycles. Using its own MiXCR run on the 5' RACE reads, TCRdb lists one record per CDR3 protein. The table includes fewer than 800,000 distinct CDR3 sequences, approximately 25% detected once. These same records also appear under a second study, on T cells of mothers and their children.

Sequenced sample: blood. The receptors were sampled from a boy between 10 and 17 years old in good health.

This clonotype turned up a few times. Its ends do not fully match the called genes, so a read error is possible. The chain couples TRBV6-1 to TRBJ2-5, with a possible D match to TRBD2 (5 bases). CDR3 length: 14 amino acids. Germline CDR1 is MNHNS and CDR2 is SASEGT. CDR3 amino acids: CASTELYRGETQYF. In DNA, the CDR3 is TGTGCCAGCACTGAACTGTACAGAGGGGAGACCCAGTACTTC.

This clonotype was detected many times. The rearrangement links TRBV4-1 to TRBJ2-7; 8 bases are a match to TRBD1. The V gene's germline CDR1 is MGHRA and CDR2 YSYEKL. The CDR3 is made up of 14 amino acids. Trimming removed 1 base from V and 3 bases from J; junction bases left unmatched: 2. CDR3: CASSQAQGVYEQYF. The CDR3 nucleotides read TGCGCCAGCAGCCAAGCACAGGGGGTCTACGAGCAGTACTTC.

This clonotype came up a few times. The chain recombines TRBV3-1 with TRBJ2-5; D is ambiguous. Trimming cost V 4 bases and J 3 bases, with 21 bases left between them. Germline V lookup: CDR1 LGHDT, CDR2 YNNKEL (reference sequence). The CDR3 sequence is 17 residues long. CDR3 nucleotides: TGTGCCAGCAGCCCATGGACGGCTAACCAAGAAAAAGAGACCCAGTACTTC. Translated: CASSPWTANQEKETQYF.

The chain is built from TRBV20-1 and TRBJ2-3; 7 bases map to TRBD2. The CDR3 contains 14 residues. V shed 5 bases and J 5 bases; nucleotides not matched to a gene: 10. In germline, CDR1 is DFQATT, CDR2 SNEGSKA (reference sequence). In DNA, the CDR3 is TGCAGTGCTCCAAGCGGGGAAGGATTAGATACGCAGTATTTT. Translated: CSAPSGEGLDTQYF.

This clonotype appeared a few times. V is TRBV7-2 and J is TRBJ2-2, with a possible D match to TRBD2 (6 bases). From germline, CDR1 is SGHTA and CDR2 FQGNSA. V lost 3 bases, J lost 0 bases, and 11 bases lay in between. The CDR3 loop spans 16 amino acids. Here the CDR3 DNA reads TGTGCCAGCAGCTTCTCGGCGGGACCGAACACCGGGGAGCTGTTTTTT. Encoded protein: CASSFSAGPNTGELFF.

This sequence joins TRBV14 and TRBJ2-3, with 14 bases lining up with TRBD2. Per the germline V gene, CDR1 is SGHDN and CDR2 is FVKESK. This CDR3 is built from 16 residues. Trimming took 4 bases from V and 5 from J; bases not matched to a gene: 5. The CDR3 protein is CASSPPGTSGRDTQYF. Written as DNA, the CDR3 is TGTGCCAGCAGCCCCCCCGGGACTAGCGGGAGAGATACGCAGTATTTT.

This chain connects TRBV4-3 to TRBJ2-1; no firm D call. Germline lookup yields CDR1 LGHNA and CDR2 YSLEER. V lost 5 bases, J lost 9 bases, and 26 bases lay in between. This CDR3 has 17 amino acids. Here the CDR3 reads CASSFFSRVEAHSEQFF. CDR3 in DNA: TGCGCCAGCAGCTTCTTTTCCCGGGTAGAGGCGCACAGTGAGCAGTTCTTC.

This clonotype has more than one count but fewer than ten. The CDR3 DNA reads TGTGCCAGCAGCCAAGATCTTGGGCTAGGGGAGCAGTTCTTC. As protein: CASSQDLGLGEQFF. The V gene is TRBV4-2, the J gene TRBJ2-5, with D hard to call. The J call may be wrong; the DNA end is better matched by TRBJ2-1. This CDR3 region has 14 residues. Looked up from germline, CDR1 is LGHNA and CDR2 is YNFKEQ.

This clonotype was seen a few times. The V gene is TRBV15, the J gene TRBJ1-4; weak D call: TRBD1 (6 bases). Germline values: CDR1 LNHNV, CDR2 YYDKDF (reference sequence). V lost 2 bases, J lost 2 bases, and 12 bases lay in between. The CDR3 spans 16 residues. CDR3 loop: CATSRTQGLTNEKLFF. The CDR3, as DNA: TGTGCCACCAGCAGAACCCAGGGGTTGACTAATGAAAAACTGTTTTTT.

This clonotype was picked up a small number of times. At one of its ends the junction is not consistent with the germline gene, which may arise from a read error. V is TRBV5-6 and J is TRBJ2-5, with TRBD2 identical over 9 bases. The CDR3 consists of 16 residues. Per germline, CDR1 SGHDT and CDR2 YYEEEE. In DNA, the CDR3 is TGTGCCAGCAGTTTGGCCGGGCGGGAGGGAGGAGAGACCCAGTACTTC. Encoded protein: CASSLAGREGGETQYF.

The CDR3 protein is CSLLNWGIEDTQYF. The CDR3 nucleotides are TGCAGCCTATTGAACTGGGGAATAGAGGATACGCAGTATTTT. The V and J genes are TRBV29-1 and TRBJ2-3; no definite D call. The CDR3 covers 14 residues. Germline V gives CDR1 SQVTM, CDR2 ANQGSEA. Deletions cut 8 bases from V and 6 bases from J, with 21 bases between.

The count of this clonotype is one. The chain carries TRBV24-1 and TRBJ1-1; TRBD1 might be the D (5 bases). Germline CDR1 KGHDR, CDR2 SFDVKD. This CDR3 is 16 amino acids long. The ends were cut back, 2 bases at V and 1 base at J, with 13 bases in the middle. The CDR3 protein is CATSDSSVRGNTEAFF. The CDR3 bases are TGTGCCACCAGTGATTCATCTGTAAGGGGGAACACTGAAGCTTTCTTT.

The chain employs TRBV7-2 and TRBJ1-6; D unresolved. Germline V gene data show CDR1 as SGHTA and CDR2 as FQGNSA. Trimming removed 4 bases at V and 7 bases at J, with 8 bases between. There are 13 residues in the CDR3. CDR3 sequence: CASSSKGNSPLHF. The CDR3 DNA is TGTGCCAGCAGCTCGAAGGGAAATTCACCCCTCCACTTT.

The chain employs TRBV3-1 and TRBJ1-4; D uncertain. The CDR3 is 12 amino acids. In germline, CDR1 is LGHDT, CDR2 YNNKEL (reference sequence). Between the trimmed V and J ends, which lost 4 bases and 8 bases, there was a span of 8 bases. The CDR3 reads CASSPMREKLFF. The CDR3 nucleotides read TGTGCCAGCAGCCCGATGAGGGAAAAACTGTTTTTT.

This clonotype occurred a few times. The V and J genes are TRBV7-2 and TRBJ2-2; D unresolved. The germline V gene encodes CDR1 SGHTA and CDR2 FQGNSA. V lost 4 bases, J lost 2 bases, and 11 bases lay in between. The CDR3 has 15 amino acids. For the CDR3, the DNA is TGTGCCAGCAGCTCCGCGGCCGATAACACCGGGGAGCTGTTTTTT. Its translation is CASSSAADNTGELFF.